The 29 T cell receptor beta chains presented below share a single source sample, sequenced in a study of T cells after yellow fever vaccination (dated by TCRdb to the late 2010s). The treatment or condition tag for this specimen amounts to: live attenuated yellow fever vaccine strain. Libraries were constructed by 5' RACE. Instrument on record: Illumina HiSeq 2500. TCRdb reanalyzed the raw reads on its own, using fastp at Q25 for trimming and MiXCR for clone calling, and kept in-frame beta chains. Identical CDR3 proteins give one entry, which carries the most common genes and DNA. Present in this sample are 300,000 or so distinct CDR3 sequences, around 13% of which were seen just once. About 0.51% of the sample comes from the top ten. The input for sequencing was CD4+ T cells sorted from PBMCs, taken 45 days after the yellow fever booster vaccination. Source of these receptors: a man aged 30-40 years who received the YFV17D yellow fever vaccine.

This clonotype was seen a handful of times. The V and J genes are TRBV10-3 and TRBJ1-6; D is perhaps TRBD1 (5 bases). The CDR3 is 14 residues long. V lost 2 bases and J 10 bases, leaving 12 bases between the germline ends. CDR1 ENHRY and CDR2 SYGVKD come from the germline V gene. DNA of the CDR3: TGTGCCATCAGTGAGATCGGGGCGGAATCACCCCTCCACTTT. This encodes CAISEIGAESPLHF.

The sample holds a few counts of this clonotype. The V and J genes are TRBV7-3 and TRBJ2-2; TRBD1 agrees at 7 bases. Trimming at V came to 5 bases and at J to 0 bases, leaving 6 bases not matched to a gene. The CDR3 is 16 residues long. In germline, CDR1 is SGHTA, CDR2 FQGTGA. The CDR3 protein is CASSRLDRSNTGELFF. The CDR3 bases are TGTGCCAGCAGCAGGTTGGACAGGTCGAACACCGGGGAGCTGTTTTTT.

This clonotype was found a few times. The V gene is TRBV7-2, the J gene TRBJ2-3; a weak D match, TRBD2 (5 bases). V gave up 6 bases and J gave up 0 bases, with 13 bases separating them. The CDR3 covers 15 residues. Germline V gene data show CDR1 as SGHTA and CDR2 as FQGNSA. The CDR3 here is CASRPPGISTDTQYF. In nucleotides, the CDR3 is TGTGCCAGCAGACCCCCGGGGATTAGCACAGATACGCAGTATTTT.

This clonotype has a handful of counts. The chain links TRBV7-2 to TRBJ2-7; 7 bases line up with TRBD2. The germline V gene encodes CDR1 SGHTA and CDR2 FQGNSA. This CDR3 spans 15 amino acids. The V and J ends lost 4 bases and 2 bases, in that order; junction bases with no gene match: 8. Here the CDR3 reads CASSSVAGRTYEQYF. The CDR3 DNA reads TGTGCCAGCAGCTCCGTAGCGGGCCGCACCTACGAGCAGTACTTC.

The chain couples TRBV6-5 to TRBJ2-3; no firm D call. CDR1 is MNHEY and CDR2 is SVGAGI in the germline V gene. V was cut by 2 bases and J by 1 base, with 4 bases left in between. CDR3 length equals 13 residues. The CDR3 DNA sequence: TGTGCCAGCAGTTACAGACGCACAGATACGCAGTATTTT. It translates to CASSYRRTDTQYF.

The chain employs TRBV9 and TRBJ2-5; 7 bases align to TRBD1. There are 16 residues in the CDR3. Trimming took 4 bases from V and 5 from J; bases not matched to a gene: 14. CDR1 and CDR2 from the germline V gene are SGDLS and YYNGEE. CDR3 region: CASSIRDRRGGETQYF. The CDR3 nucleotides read TGTGCCAGCAGCATCCGGGACAGACGCGGTGGGGAGACCCAGTACTTC.

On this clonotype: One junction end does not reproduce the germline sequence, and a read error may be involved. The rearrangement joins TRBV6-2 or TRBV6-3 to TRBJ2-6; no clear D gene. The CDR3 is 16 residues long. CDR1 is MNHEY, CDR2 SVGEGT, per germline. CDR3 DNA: TGTGCCAGCAGTCAAAAAGGTACAGCTGGGTCCAACGTCCTGACTTTC. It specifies CASSQKGTAGSNVLTF.

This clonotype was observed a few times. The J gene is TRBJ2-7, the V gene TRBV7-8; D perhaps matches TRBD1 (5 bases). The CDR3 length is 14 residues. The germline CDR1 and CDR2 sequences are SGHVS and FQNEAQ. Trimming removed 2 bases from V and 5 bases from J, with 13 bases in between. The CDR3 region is CASSLWMGRHEQYF. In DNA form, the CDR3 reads TGTGCCAGCAGCTTATGGATGGGGCGCCACGAGCAGTACTTC.

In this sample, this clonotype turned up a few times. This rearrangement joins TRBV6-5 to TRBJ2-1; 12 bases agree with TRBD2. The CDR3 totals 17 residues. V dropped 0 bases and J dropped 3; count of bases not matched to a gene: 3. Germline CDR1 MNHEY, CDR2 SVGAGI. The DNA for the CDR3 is TGTGCCAGCAGTTACTCTCAACTAGCGGGAGGCTACAATGAGCAGTTCTTC. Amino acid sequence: CASSYSQLAGGYNEQFF.

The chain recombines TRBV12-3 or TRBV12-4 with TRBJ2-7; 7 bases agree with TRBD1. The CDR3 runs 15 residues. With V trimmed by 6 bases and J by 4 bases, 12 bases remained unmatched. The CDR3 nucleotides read TGTGCCAGCAGCTCCGACAGGGCACACTTATACGAGCAGTACTTC. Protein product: CASSSDRAHLYEQYF.

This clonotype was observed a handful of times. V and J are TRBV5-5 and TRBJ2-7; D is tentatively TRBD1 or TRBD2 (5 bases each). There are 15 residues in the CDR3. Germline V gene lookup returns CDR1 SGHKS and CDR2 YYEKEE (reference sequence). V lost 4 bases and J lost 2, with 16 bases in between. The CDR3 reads CASSIPGRAAYEQYF. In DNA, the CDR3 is TGTGCCAGCAGCATCCCAGGGCGGGCCGCCTACGAGCAGTACTTC.

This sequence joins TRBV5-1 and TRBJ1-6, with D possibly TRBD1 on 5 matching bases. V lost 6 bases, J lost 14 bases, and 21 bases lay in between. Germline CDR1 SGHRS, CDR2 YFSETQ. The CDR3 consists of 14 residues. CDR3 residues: CASKPGAREQSLHF. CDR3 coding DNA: TGCGCCAGCAAACCGGGAGCCAGGGAACAGTCCCTCCACTTT.

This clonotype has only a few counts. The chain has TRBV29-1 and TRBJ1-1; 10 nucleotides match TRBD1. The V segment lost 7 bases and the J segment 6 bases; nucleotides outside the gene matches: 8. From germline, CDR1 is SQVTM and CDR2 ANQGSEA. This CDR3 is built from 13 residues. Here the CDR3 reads CSALTGGPPEAFF. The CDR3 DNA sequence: TGCAGCGCATTGACAGGGGGCCCCCCTGAAGCTTTCTTT.

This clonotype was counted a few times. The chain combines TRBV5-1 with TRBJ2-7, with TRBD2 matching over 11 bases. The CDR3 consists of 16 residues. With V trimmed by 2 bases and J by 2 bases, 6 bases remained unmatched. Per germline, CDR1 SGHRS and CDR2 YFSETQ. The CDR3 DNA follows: TGCGCCAGCAGCTTCCTAGCGGGAGGCACCACCTACGAGCAGTACTTC. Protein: CASSFLAGGTTYEQYF. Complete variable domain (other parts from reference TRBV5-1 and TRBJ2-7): KAGVTQTPRYLIKTRGQQVTLSCSPISGHRSVSWYQQTPGQGLQFLFEYFSETQRNKGNFPGRFSGRQFSNSRSEMNVSTLELGDSALYLCASSFLAGGTTYEQYFGPGTRLTVT.

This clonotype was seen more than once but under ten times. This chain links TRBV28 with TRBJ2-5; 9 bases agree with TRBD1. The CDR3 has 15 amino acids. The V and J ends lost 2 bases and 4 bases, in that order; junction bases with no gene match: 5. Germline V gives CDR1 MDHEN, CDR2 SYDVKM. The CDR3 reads CASSLGGQGGETQYF. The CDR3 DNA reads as TGTGCCAGCAGTTTAGGGGGACAGGGTGGAGAGACCCAGTACTTC.

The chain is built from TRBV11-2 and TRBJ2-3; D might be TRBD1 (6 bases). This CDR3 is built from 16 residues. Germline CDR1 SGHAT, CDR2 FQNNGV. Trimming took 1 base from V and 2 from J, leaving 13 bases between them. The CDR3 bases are TGTGCCAGCAGCTTAGTTCATGGGGGACACACAGATACGCAGTATTTT. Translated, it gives CASSLVHGGHTDTQYF.

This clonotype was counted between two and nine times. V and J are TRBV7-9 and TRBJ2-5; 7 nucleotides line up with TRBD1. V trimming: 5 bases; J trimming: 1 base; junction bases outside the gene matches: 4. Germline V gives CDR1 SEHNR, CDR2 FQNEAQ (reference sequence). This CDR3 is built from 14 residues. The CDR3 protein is CASSPWDSQETQYF. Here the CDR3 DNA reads TGTGCCAGCAGCCCTTGGGACAGCCAAGAGACCCAGTACTTC.

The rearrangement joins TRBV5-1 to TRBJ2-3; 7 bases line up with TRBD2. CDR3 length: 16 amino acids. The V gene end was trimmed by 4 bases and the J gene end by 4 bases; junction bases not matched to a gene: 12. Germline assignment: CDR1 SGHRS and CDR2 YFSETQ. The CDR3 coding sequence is TGCGCCAGCAGCCCCCTGCGGGGGAAAGGGGCAGATACGCAGTATTTT. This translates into CASSPLRGKGADTQYF.

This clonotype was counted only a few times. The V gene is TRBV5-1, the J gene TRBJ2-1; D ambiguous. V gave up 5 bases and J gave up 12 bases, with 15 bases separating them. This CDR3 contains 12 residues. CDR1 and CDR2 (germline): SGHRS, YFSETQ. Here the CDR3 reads CASRPPLGGQFF. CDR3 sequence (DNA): TGCGCCAGCAGACCGCCCTTGGGTGGGCAGTTCTTC.

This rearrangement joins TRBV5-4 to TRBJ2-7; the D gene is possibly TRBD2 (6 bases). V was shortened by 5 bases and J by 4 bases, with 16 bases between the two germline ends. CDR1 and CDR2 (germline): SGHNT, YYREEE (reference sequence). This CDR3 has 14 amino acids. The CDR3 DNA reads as TGTGCCAGCAGAGCCGGGACTGAGGTATACGAGCAGTACTTC. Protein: CASRAGTEVYEQYF.

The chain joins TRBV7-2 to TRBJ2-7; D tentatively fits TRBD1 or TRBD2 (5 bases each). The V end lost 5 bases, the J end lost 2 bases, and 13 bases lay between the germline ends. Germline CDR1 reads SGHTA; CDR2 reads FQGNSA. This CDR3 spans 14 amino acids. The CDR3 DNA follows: TGTGCCAGCAGCGTAGATGGGGGAACCTACGAGCAGTACTTC. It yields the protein CASSVDGGTYEQYF.

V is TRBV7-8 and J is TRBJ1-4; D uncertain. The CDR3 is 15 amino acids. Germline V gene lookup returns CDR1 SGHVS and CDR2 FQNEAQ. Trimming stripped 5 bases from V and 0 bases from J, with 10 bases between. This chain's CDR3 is CASSNYQATNEKLFF. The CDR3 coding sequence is TGTGCCAGCAGCAACTACCAGGCAACTAATGAAAAACTGTTTTTT.

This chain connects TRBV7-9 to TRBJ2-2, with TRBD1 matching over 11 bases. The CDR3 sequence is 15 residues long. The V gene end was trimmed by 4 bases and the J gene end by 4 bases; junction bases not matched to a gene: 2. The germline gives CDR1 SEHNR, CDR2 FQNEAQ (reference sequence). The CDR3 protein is CASSSDRGPTGELFF. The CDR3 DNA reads TGTGCCAGCAGCTCGGACAGGGGGCCCACCGGGGAGCTGTTTTTT.

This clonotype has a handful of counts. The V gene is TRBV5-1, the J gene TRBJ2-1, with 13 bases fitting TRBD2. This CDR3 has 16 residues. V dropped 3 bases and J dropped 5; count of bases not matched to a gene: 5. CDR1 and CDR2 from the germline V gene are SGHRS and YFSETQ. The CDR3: CASSWGGTSGDNEQFF. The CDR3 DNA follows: TGCGCCAGCAGCTGGGGGGGGACTAGCGGGGACAATGAGCAGTTCTTC.

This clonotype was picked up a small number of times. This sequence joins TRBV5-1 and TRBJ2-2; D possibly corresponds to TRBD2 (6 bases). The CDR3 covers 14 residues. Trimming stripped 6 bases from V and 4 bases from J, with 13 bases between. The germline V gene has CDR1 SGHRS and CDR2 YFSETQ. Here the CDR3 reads CASTEGGVTGELFF. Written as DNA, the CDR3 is TGCGCCAGCACTGAGGGAGGAGTCACCGGGGAGCTGTTTTTT.

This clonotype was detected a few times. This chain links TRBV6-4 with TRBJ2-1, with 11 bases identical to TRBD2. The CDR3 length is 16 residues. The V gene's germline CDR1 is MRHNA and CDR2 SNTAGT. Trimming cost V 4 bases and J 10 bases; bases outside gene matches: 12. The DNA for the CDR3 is TGTGCCAGCAGTGCACTAGCGGGAGCTTCCGTAGGGGAGCAGTTCTTC. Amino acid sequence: CASSALAGASVGEQFF.

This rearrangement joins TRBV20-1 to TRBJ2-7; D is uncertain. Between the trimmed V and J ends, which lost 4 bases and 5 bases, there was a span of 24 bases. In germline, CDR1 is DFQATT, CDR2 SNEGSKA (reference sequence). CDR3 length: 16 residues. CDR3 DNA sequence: TGCAGTGCTACCAAACTTAATAGAGAGAACTCGGACGAGCAGTACTTC. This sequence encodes CSATKLNRENSDEQYF.

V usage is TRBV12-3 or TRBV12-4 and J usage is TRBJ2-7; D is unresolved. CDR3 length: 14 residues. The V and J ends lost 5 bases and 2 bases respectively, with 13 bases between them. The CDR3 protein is CASSRPYPPYEQYF. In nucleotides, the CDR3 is TGTGCCAGCAGTCGCCCCTACCCCCCCTACGAGCAGTACTTC.

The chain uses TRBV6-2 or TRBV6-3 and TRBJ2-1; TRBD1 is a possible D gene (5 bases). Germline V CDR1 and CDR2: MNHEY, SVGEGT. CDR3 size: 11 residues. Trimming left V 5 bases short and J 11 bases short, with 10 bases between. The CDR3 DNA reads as TGTGCCAGCAGTCAAGGGGTGCAGCAGTTCTTC. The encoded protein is CASSQGVQQFF.